These T cell receptor beta chains were read from a single sample in a study of T cell responses to AZD1222 COVID-19 vaccine. Clones were sequenced by immunoSEQ multiplex PCR, and TCRdb holds only the in-frame ones, with some missing. The table records about 270,000 clones, about 94% of them present only once. Here the sequenced sample was peripheral blood, taken 28 days after the second AZD1222 dose. The receptor source for this set is an adult who received the AZD1222 COVID-19 vaccine. Each CDR3 is given with its conserved first and last residue. The D gene is left open where the match is weak. Some rows have no size entry. The others give once, few or many, or a class for an expanded clone.

J gene,V gene,D gene,clone size,CDR3 DNA,CDR3 protein
TRBJ2-3,TRBV28,.,.,TGTGCCAGCAGTTCAGCTAGCGTGCTTGGCACAGATACGCAGTATTTT,CASSSASVLGTDTQYF
TRBJ1-4,TRBV6-5,TRBD1,.,TGTGCCAGCGCATCTGCAGGGGGCACGGAAAAACTGTTTTTT,CASASAGGTEKLFF
TRBJ1-6,TRBV19,TRBD1,.,TGTGCCAGTAGTATCTCCGGACAGGGGAGTTCACCCCTCCACTTT,CASSISGQGSSPLHF
TRBJ2-1,TRBV11-2,TRBD2,once,TGTGCCAGCAGCCAGGGACTAGCGGCCTACAATGAGCAGTTCTTC,CASSQGLAAYNEQFF
TRBJ2-7,TRBV11-2,TRBD1,.,TGTGCCAGCTCGGGACAGGGCTACGAGCAGTACTTC,CASSGQGYEQYF
TRBJ1-6,TRBV19,.,.,TGTGCCAGTACCACGGCAAGAAGGTCACCCCTCCACTTT,CASTTARRSPLHF
TRBJ1-1,TRBV7-9,.,.,TGTGCCAGCAGCTTAGAGGCCCTGAACACTGAAGCTTTCTTT,CASSLEALNTEAFF
TRBJ1-6,TRBV27,.,.,TGTGCCAGCAGTTTAAAGGGGGAGATTAATTCACCCCTCCACTTT,CASSLKGEINSPLHF
TRBJ1-2,TRBV6-1,.,.,TGTGCCAGCAGTGAAGTGGTGGGAGGGGCACTCTATGGCTACACCTTC,CASSEVVGGALYGYTF
TRBJ2-6,TRBV4-1,.,.,TGCGCCAGCAGCCAAGGCGGTGCACGCGGCTCTGGGGCCAACGTCCTGACTTTC,CASSQGGARGSGANVLTF
TRBJ1-2,TRBV11-2,TRBD1,.,TGTGCCAGCAGCCCAAGACAGGGAGATAGGACTAACTATGGCTACACCTTC,CASSPRQGDRTNYGYTF
TRBJ2-3,TRBV4-2,TRBD1,.,TGTGCCAGCAGCCAATTCTGGACAGGGATCACAGATACGCAGTATTTT,CASSQFWTGITDTQYF
TRBJ2-7,TRBV7-9,.,.,TGTGCCAGCAGTCCGGGACATCAGAGCTCCTACGAGCAGTACTTC,CASSPGHQSSYEQYF
TRBJ1-5,TRBV4-1,TRBD1,.,TGCGCCAGCAGCCAAGACGGACAGGGACGACAGCCCCAGCATTTT,CASSQDGQGRQPQHF
TRBJ1-4,TRBV28,TRBD1,.,TGTGCCAGCAGTTCTGCGACAGGGCTGGGTGAAAAACTGTTTTTT,CASSSATGLGEKLFF
TRBJ2-1,TRBV7-2,TRBD2,.,TGTGCCAGCAGGGGGACTAGCGGAGTCAATGAGCAGTTCTTC,CASRGTSGVNEQFF
TRBJ1-3,TRBV7-9,.,.,TGTGCCAGCAGCCCAGATCTCACCATATATTTT,CASSPDLTIYF
TRBJ1-2,TRBV2,.,.,TGTGCCACGCAGGGAAACTATGGCTACACCTTC,CATQGNYGYTF
TRBJ2-1,TRBV7-6,.,once,TGTGCCAGCAGCTTAGGGGCGGGGGCTAGTTACAATGAGCAGTTCTTC,CASSLGAGASYNEQFF
TRBJ2-7,TRBV28,TRBD2,.,TGTGCCAGCAGAGCCGCGGGACTAGCGGTTGTTGAGCAGTACTTC,CASRAAGLAVVEQYF
TRBJ1-6,TRBV7-9,.,.,TGTGCCAGCAGCTTAGACGGGACCTCGAATTCACCCCTCCACTTT,CASSLDGTSNSPLHF
TRBJ1-3,TRBV7-9,.,.,TGTGCCAGCAGCAATAGTGGGAGGCCGCGGGGTACCATATATTTT,CASSNSGRPRGTIYF
TRBJ1-2,TRBV5-6,TRBD1,.,TGTGCCAGCAGTTACCGGGACAGGGAGGGCGGCTACACCTTC,CASSYRDREGGYTF
TRBJ1-6,TRBV29-1,.,.,TGCAGCCCAAGCCCCGGGGGTTTGATTAATTCACCCCTCCACTTT,CSPSPGGLINSPLHF
TRBJ1-6,TRBV6-5,.,.,TGTGCCAGCACCTACTCGGTGGGGAACTCACCCCTCCACTTT,CASTYSVGNSPLHF